This TCR beta chain was observed in a study of T cell responses to AZD1222 COVID-19 vaccine. Regarding the study as a whole: A mostly white British donor set with more females was recruited, and clonal diversity was possibly underestimated. Nearly half of spike-specific TCRs reportedly target variant regions that are unmutated in the B.1.351 and B.1.1.7 variants. Spike-specific TCR breadth rose after two AZD1222 doses, and depth rose as well.

This CDR3 comprises 15 residues. Germline assignment: CDR1 SGHKS and CDR2 YYEKEE (reference sequence). The V and J ends lost 4 bases and 0 bases, in that order; junction bases with no gene match: 4. Sequencing used immunoSEQ multiplex PCR; TCRdb keeps in-frame clones, though not all of them. The sample records around 150,000 clones, around nine tenths being singletons. Regarding this clone: The antigen remains undetermined.

The chain recombines TRBV5-5 with TRBJ2-1, with 7 nucleotides matching TRBD2. The sequence derives from an adult who received the AZD1222 COVID-19 vaccine. Source: peripheral blood, taken 28 days after the second AZD1222 dose. The CDR3 DNA sequence: TGTGCCAGCAGCAGGGCGGGAGCCTCCTACAATGAGCAGTTCTTC. This sequence encodes CASSRAGASYNEQFF.